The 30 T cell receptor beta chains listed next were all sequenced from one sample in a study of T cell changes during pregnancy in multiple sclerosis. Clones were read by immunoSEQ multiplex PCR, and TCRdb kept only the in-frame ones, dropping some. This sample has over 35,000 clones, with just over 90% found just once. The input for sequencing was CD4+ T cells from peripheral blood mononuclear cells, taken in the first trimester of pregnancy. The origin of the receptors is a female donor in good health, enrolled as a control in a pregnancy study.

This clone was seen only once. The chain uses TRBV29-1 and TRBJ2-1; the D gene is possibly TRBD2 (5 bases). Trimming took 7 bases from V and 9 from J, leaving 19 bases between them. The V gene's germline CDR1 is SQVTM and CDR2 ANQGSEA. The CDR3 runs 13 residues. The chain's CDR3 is CSAAETGSSEQFF. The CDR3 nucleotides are TGCAGCGCCGCAGAAACGGGGTCATCTGAGCAGTTCTTC.

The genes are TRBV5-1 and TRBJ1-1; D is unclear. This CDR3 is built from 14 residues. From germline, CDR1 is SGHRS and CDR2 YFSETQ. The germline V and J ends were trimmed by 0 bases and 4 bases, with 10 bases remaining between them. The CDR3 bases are TGCGCCAGCAGCTTGGGGGAGGCCGGCACTGAAGCTTTCTTT. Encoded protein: CASSLGEAGTEAFF.

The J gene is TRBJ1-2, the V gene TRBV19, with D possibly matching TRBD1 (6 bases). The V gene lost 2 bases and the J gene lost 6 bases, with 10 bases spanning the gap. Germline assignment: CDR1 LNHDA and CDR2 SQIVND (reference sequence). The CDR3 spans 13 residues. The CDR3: CASSIRGTDGYTF. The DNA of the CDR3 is TGTGCCAGTAGTATAAGGGGGACGGATGGCTACACCTTC. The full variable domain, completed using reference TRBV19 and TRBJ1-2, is DGGITQSPKYLFRKEGQNVTLSCEQNLNHDAMYWYRQDPGQGLRLIYYSQIVNDFQKGDIAEGYSVSREKKESFPLTVTSAQKNPTAFYLCASSIRGTDGYTFGSGTRLTVV.

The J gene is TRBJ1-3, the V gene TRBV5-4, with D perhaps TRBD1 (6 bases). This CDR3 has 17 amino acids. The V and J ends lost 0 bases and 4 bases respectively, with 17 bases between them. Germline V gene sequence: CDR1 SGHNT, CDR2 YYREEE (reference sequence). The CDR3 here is CASSLGPVGGQGNTIYF. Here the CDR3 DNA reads TGTGCCAGCAGCTTGGGGCCCGTGGGGGGGCAAGGAAACACCATATATTTT. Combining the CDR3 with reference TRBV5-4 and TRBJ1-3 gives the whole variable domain ETGVTQSPTHLIKTRGQQVTLRCSSQSGHNTVSWYQQALGQGPQFIFQYYREEENGRGNFPPRFSGLQFPNYSSELNVNALELDDSALYLCASSLGPVGGQGNTIYFGEGSWLTVV.

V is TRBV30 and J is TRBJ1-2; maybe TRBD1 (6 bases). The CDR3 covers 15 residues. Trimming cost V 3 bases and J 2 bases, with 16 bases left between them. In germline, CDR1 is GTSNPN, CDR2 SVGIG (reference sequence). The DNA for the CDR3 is TGTGCCTGGAGGACCCACAGGGAGATAAACTATGGCTACACCTTC. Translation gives CAWRTHREINYGYTF.

Here the CDR3 reads CASSQGGDFQFF. The CDR3 bases are TGTGCCAGCTCCCAAGGGGGGGACTTCCAGTTCTTC. This sequence joins TRBV18 and TRBJ2-1, with D possibly being TRBD2 (7 bases). V was trimmed by 6 bases and J by 13 bases, leaving 16 bases between them. Germline V lookup: CDR1 KGHSH, CDR2 LQKENI. The CDR3 extends over 12 amino acids.

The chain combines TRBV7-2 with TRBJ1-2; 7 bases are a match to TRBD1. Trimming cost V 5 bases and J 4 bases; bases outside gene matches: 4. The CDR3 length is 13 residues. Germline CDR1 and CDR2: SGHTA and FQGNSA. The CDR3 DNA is TGTGCCAGCAGCGTACAGGGGCCCTATGGCTACACCTTC. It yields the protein CASSVQGPYGYTF.

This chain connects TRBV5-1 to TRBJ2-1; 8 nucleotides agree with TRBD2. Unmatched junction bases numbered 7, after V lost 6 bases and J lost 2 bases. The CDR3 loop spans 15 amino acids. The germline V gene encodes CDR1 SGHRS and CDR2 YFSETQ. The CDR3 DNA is TGCGCCAGCACGCTTTTAGCGGGGACCTACAATGAGCAGTTCTTC. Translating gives CASTLLAGTYNEQFF.

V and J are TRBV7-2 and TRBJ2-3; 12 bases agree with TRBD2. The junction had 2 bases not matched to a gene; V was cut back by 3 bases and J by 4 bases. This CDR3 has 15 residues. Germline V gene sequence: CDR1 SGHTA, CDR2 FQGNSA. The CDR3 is CASSFSSGGADTQYF. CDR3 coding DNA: TGTGCCAGCAGCTTTTCTAGCGGGGGGGCAGATACGCAGTATTTT. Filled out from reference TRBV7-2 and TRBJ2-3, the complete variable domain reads GAGVSQSPSNKVTEKGKDVELRCDPISGHTALYWYRQSLGQGLEFLIYFQGNSAPDKSGLPSDRFSAERTGGSVSTLTIQRTQQEDSAVYLCASSFSSGGADTQYFGPGTRLTVL.

The chain's CDR3 is CASSPRTGNTEAFF. The CDR3 region has the DNA TGTGCCAGTAGTCCTCGTACAGGGAACACTGAAGCTTTCTTT. The V gene is TRBV19, the J gene TRBJ1-1; TRBD1 might be the D (5 bases). Trimming removed 5 bases from V and 1 base from J, with 11 bases in between. CDR3 length equals 14 residues. CDR1 is LNHDA and CDR2 is SQIVND in the germline V gene (reference sequence).

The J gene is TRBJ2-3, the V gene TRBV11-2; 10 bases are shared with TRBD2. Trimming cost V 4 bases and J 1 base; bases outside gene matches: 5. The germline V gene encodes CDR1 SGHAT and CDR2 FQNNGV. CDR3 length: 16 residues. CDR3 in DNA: TGTGCCAGCAGCTCCTTAGCGGGGGGTCGCACAGATACGCAGTATTTT. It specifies CASSSLAGGRTDTQYF. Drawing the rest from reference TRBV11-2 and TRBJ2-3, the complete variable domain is EAGVAQSPRYKIIEKRQSVAFWCNPISGHATLYWYQQILGQGPKLLIQFQNNGVVDDSQLPKDRFSAERLKGVDSTLKIQPAKLEDSAVYLCASSSLAGGRTDTQYFGPGTRLTVL.

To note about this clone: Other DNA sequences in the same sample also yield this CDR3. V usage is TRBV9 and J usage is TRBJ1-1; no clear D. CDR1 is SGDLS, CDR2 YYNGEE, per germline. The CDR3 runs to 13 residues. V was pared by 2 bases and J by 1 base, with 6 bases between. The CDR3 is CASSVGRNTEAFF. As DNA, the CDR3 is TGTGCCAGCAGCGTCGGGAGGAACACTGAAGCTTTCTTT.

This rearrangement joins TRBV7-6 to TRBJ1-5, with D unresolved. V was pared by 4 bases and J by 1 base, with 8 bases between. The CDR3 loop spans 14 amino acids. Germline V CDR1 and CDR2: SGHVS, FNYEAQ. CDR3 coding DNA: TGTGCCAGCAGCTCACGAGGGAGCAATCAGCCCCAGCATTTT. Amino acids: CASSSRGSNQPQHF.

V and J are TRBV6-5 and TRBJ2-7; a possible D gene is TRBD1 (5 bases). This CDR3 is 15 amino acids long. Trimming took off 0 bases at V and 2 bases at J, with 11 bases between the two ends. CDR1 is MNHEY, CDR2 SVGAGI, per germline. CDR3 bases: TGTGCCAGCAGTTACTCCCGGAAGGGGCCCTACGAGCAGTACTTC. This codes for CASSYSRKGPYEQYF.

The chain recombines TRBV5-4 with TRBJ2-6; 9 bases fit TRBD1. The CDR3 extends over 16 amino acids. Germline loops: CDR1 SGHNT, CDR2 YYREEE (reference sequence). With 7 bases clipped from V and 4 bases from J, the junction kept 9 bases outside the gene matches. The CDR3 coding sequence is TGTGCCAGCCGGGGGACAGGGACTCTGGGGGCCAACGTCCTGACTTTC. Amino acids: CASRGTGTLGANVLTF.

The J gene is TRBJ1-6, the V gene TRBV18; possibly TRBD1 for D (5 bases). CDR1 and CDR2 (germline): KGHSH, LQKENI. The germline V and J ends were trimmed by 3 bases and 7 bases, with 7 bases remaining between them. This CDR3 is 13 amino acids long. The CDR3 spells CASSPGRNSPLHF. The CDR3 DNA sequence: TGTGCCAGCTCACCGGGGCGGAATTCACCCCTCCACTTT.

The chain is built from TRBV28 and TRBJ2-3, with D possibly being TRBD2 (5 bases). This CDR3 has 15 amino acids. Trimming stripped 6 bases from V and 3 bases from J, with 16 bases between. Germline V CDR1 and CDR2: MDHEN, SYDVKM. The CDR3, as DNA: TGTGCCAGCAGCAGACACCGGGGTCCAACAGATACGCAGTATTTT. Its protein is CASSRHRGPTDTQYF.

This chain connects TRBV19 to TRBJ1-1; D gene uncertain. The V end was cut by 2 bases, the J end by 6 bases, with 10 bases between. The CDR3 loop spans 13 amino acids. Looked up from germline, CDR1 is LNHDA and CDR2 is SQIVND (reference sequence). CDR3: CASSISGVAEAFF. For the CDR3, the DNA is TGTGCCAGTAGTATAAGCGGGGTGGCTGAAGCTTTCTTT.

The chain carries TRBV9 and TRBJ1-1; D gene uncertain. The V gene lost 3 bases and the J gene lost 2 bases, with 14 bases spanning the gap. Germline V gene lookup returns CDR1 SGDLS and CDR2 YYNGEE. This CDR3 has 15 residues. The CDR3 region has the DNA TGTGCCAGCAGCGCCCCCCGGCCGGGAAACACTGAAGCTTTCTTT. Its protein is CASSAPRPGNTEAFF.

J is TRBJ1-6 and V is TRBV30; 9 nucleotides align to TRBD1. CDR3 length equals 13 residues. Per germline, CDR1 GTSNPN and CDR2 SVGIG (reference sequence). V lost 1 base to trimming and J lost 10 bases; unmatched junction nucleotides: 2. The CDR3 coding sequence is TGTGCCTGGAGTGGGGACAGGGACTCACCCCTCCACTTT. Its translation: CAWSGDRDSPLHF.

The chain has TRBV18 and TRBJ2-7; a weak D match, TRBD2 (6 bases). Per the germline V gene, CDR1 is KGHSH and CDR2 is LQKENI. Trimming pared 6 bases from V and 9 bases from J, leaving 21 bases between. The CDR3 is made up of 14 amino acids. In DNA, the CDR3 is TGTGCCAGCTCGCCCCCGGGGACTGGGTTGGGGCAGTACTTC. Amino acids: CASSPPGTGLGQYF.

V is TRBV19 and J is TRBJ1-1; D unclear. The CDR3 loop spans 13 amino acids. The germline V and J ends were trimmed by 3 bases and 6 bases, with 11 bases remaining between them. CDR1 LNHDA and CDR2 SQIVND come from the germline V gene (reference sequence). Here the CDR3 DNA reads TGTGCCAGTAGTATGGGAGAGGATGCTGAAGCTTTCTTT. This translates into CASSMGEDAEAFF.

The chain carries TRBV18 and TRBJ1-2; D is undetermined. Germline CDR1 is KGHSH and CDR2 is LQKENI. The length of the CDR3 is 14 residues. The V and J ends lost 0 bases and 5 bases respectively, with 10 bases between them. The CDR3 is CASSPPVQIYGYTF. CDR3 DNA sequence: TGTGCCAGCTCACCACCGGTACAGATATATGGCTACACCTTC.

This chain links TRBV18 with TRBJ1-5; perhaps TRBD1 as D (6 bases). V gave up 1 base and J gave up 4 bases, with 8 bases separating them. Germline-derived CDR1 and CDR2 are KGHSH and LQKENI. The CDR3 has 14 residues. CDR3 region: CASSPRQGNQPQHF. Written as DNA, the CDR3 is TGTGCCAGCTCACCACGGCAGGGGAATCAGCCCCAGCATTTT.

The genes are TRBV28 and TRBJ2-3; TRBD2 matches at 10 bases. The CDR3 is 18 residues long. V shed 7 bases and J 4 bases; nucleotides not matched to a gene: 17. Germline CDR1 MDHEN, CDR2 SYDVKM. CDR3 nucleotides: TGTGCCAGCACCCCTCTTGTACCTAGCGGGGGAGGGGCAGATACGCAGTATTTT. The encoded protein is CASTPLVPSGGGADTQYF.

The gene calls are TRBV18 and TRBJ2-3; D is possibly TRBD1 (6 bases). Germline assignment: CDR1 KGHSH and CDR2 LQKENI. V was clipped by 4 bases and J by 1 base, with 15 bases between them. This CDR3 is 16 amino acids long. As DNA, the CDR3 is TGTGCCAGCTCACTAAACAGGGTTAAGGGCACAGATACGCAGTATTTT. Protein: CASSLNRVKGTDTQYF.

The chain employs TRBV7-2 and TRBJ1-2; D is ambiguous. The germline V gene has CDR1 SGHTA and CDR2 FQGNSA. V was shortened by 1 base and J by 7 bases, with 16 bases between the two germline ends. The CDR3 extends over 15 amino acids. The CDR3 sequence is CASSLGGKTLGGYTF. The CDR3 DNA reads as TGTGCCAGCAGCTTAGGAGGCAAAACGCTGGGTGGCTACACCTTC.

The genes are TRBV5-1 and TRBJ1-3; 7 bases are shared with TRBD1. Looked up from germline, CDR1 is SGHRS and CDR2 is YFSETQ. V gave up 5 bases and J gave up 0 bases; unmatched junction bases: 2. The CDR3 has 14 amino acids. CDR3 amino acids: CASRQGFSGNTIYF. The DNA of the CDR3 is TGCGCCAGCAGACAGGGGTTCTCTGGAAACACCATATATTTT.

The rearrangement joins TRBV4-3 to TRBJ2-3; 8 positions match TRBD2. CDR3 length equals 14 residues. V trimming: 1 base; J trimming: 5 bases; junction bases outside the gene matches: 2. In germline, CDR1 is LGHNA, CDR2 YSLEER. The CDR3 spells CASSQGTSRDTQYF. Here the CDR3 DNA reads TGCGCCAGCAGCCAAGGGACTAGCCGAGATACGCAGTATTTT.

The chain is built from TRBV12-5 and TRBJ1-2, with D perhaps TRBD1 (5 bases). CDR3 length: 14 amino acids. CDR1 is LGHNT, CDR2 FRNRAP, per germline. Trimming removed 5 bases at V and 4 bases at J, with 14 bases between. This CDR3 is CASGQGVSSYGYTF. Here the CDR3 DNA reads TGTGCTAGTGGTCAAGGGGTGTCCTCCTATGGCTACACCTTC.